These 3 T cell receptor beta chains originate from one sample sequenced in a study of cytomegalovirus exposure and HLA in healthy donors. This PCR relied on a set of 60 Vbeta primers and 13 Jbeta primers. This table comes from immunoSEQ multiplex PCR, and its TCRdb copy is limited to in-frame clones, with some not included. Of about 130,000 clones in the sample, around 80% are singletons; the top ten hold less than 2%. Sequences were obtained from PBMCs. The source of these receptors is a woman between 35 and 50 years old in good health and CMV-seronegative.

The chain combines TRBV7-9 with TRBJ1-4; D is possibly TRBD1 (5 bases). The CDR3 runs 17 residues. Trimming cost V 5 bases and J 0 bases, with 16 bases left between them. Per the germline V gene, CDR1 is SEHNR and CDR2 is FQNEAQ (reference sequence). The CDR3 DNA follows: TGTGCCAGCAGCGCCCGACAGCCGGATGCAACTAATGAAAAACTGTTTTTT. It translates to CASSARQPDATNEKLFF.

In its sample, this clone was seen a few times. The chain recombines TRBV11-2 with TRBJ2-5, with no clear D. Germline-derived CDR1 and CDR2 are SGHAT and FQNNGV. The CDR3 runs 14 residues. With 5 bases removed from V and 4 bases from J, the gap between germline ends came to 14 bases. The CDR3 sequence: CASSPSASLETQYF. The CDR3, as DNA: TGTGCCAGCAGCCCCTCAGCGAGCCTAGAGACCCAGTACTTC.

The chain links TRBV7-9 to TRBJ1-2; 7 nucleotides agree with TRBD1. J was trimmed by 3 bases and V by 3 bases; bases with no gene match: 1. The CDR3 has 13 amino acids. Germline-derived CDR1 and CDR2 are SEHNR and FQNEAQ (reference sequence). CDR3 sequence reads: CASSFTGDYGYTF. CDR3 sequence (DNA): TGTGCCAGCAGCTTTACAGGGGACTATGGCTACACCTTC.